The 22 T cell receptor beta chains listed next were all sequenced from one sample in a study of CD8 T cells in ankylosing spondylitis. TCRdb fed the 5' RACE reads into MiXCR, producing one record per CDR3 protein. The table records fewer than 750,000 distinct CDR3 sequences, 15% to 20% of them present only once. The study, taken as a whole, reports: One TCR beta motif, made up of under ten highly homologous variants, appeared characteristic of ankylosing spondylitis blood.

No antigens are known for them. The material sequenced was blood, either unsorted or a sorted T cell fraction (not recorded which). The origin of the receptors is a male donor with ankylosing spondylitis.

This clonotype was observed a few times. J is TRBJ1-4 and V is TRBV20-1; no clear D. The germline V gene encodes CDR1 DFQATT and CDR2 SNEGSKA (reference sequence). V lost 6 bases, J lost 2 bases, and 13 bases lay in between. The CDR3 contains 14 residues. For the CDR3, the DNA is TGCAGTGCCCTGAGGGCCGGGACTAATGAAAAACTGTTTTTT. Translation: CSALRAGTNEKLFF.

This chain links TRBV6-2 or TRBV6-3 with TRBJ2-7, with 11 bases lining up with TRBD2. V was pared by 6 bases and J by 4 bases, with 8 bases of the junction left unmatched. The CDR3 is 15 amino acids. Germline-derived CDR1 and CDR2 are MNHEY and SVGEGT. The CDR3 sequence is CASRPTSGGTYEQYF. The CDR3 bases are TGTGCCAGCAGACCCACTAGCGGGGGAACTTACGAGCAGTACTTC.

This clonotype was detected a few times. CDR3 in amino acids: CAWLRLDGELFF. CDR3 DNA: TGTGCCTGGCTTCGACTGGACGGGGAGCTGTTTTTT. The V and J genes are TRBV12-3 or TRBV12-4 and TRBJ2-2; D unclear. The CDR3 has 12 amino acids. The V and J ends lost 11 bases and 7 bases respectively, with 14 bases between them.

Points on this clonotype: At one boundary the junction diverges from the germline segment, which might be a read error. The gene calls are TRBV5-1 and TRBJ2-2; 9 bases are a match to TRBD1. Germline-derived CDR1 and CDR2 are SGHRS and YFSETQ. The CDR3 has 15 residues. CDR3 DNA sequence: TGCGCCAGCAGATTGGGACAGGGTAACACCGGGGAGCTGTTTTTT. Its translation: CASRLGQGNTGELFF. Complete variable domain (other parts from reference TRBV5-1 and TRBJ2-2): KAGVTQTPRYLIKTRGQQVTLSCSPISGHRSVSWYQQTPGQGLQFLFEYFSETQRNKGNFPGRFSGRQFSNSRSEMNVSTLELGDSALYLCASRLGQGNTGELFFGEGSRLTVL.

Worth noting for this clonotype: An end of the junction does not agree with germline; a read error may underlie this. The CDR3 DNA reads as TGTGCCAGCAGTGGGGGCAACGGCAACCTTGGGGAGACCCAGTATTTC. Its protein product is CASSGGNGNLGETQYF. The V call is TRBV2, the J call TRBJ2-5; either TRBD1 or TRBD2 may fit D (5 bases each). In germline, CDR1 is SNHLY, CDR2 FYNNEI. The CDR3 length is 16 residues.

The chain joins TRBV27 to TRBJ2-1, with D possibly matching TRBD2 (7 bases). The CDR3 covers 14 residues. CDR1 and CDR2 (germline): MNHEY, SMNVEV (reference sequence). V dropped 8 bases and J dropped 0 bases, with 11 bases sitting between them. CDR3 region: CASGGAPSYNEQFF. CDR3 nucleotide sequence: TGTGCCAGCGGGGGGGCGCCCTCCTACAATGAGCAGTTCTTC.

This chain links TRBV29-1 with TRBJ2-7; D uncertain. The CDR3 length is 12 residues. Germline lookup yields CDR1 SQVTM and CDR2 ANQGSEA. The V gene lost 5 bases and the J gene lost 5 bases, with 13 bases spanning the gap. The CDR3 here is CSVNGEWNEQYF. The CDR3 bases are TGCAGCGTTAACGGAGAATGGAACGAGCAGTACTTC.

This clonotype was found a few times. The chain has TRBV29-1 and TRBJ2-2; no definite D call. V was pared by 3 bases and J by 1 base, with 12 bases between. CDR3 length: 15 amino acids. The germline V gene has CDR1 SQVTM and CDR2 ANQGSEA. The CDR3 sequence is CSVETAAENTGELFF. CDR3 nucleotide sequence: TGCAGCGTTGAGACGGCCGCAGAGAACACCGGGGAGCTGTTTTTT.

This clonotype was seen a few times. CDR3 in amino acids: CASSLVLAAVGEQFF. Here the CDR3 DNA reads TGTGCCAGCAGCTTAGTGCTAGCGGCGGTCGGTGAGCAGTTCTTC. The J gene is TRBJ2-1, the V gene TRBV7-9; 7 bases are a match to TRBD2. The trim removed 1 base at V and 9 bases at J, leaving 9 bases unmatched. The germline gives CDR1 SEHNR, CDR2 FQNEAQ (reference sequence). The CDR3 contains 15 residues.

The gene calls are TRBV5-4 and TRBJ2-1; D possibly uses TRBD1 or TRBD2 (5 bases each). V was clipped by 0 bases and J by 4 bases, with 14 bases between them. From germline, CDR1 is SGHNT and CDR2 YYREEE (reference sequence). The CDR3 totals 16 residues. The CDR3 reads CASSLEQASGYNEQFF. DNA of the CDR3: TGTGCCAGCAGCTTGGAACAGGCATCGGGGTACAATGAGCAGTTCTTC. Looking up the rest from reference TRBV5-4 and TRBJ2-1 gives the full variable domain: ETGVTQSPTHLIKTRGQQVTLRCSSQSGHNTVSWYQQALGQGPQFIFQYYREEENGRGNFPPRFSGLQFPNYSSELNVNALELDDSALYLCASSLEQASGYNEQFFGPGTRLTVL.

J is TRBJ2-7 and V is TRBV4-3, with 9 positions matching TRBD2. This CDR3 has 15 amino acids. V trimming: 1 base; J trimming: 4 bases; junction bases outside the gene matches: 5. Germline V gene sequence: CDR1 LGHNA, CDR2 YSLEER. The CDR3 nucleotides read TGCGCCAGCAGCCAAGCCTCGACTAGCGGATACGAGCAGTACTTC. Amino acids: CASSQASTSGYEQYF.

This clonotype was counted a few times. The genes are TRBV6-5 and TRBJ1-4; tentatively, D is TRBD1 (5 bases). V lost 0 bases and J lost 0, with 14 bases in between. Germline-derived CDR1 and CDR2 are MNHEY and SVGAGI. The CDR3 has 18 amino acids. CDR3 protein: CASSYSIDSVATNEKLFF. The CDR3 DNA follows: TGTGCCAGCAGTTACTCCATAGACAGCGTTGCAACTAATGAAAAACTGTTTTTT.

This clonotype appeared a few times. The chain carries TRBV12-3 or TRBV12-4 and TRBJ2-1; 9 bases fit TRBD2. The CDR3 has 14 amino acids. V trimming: 5 bases; J trimming: 4 bases; junction bases outside the gene matches: 3. CDR3: CASSASGGYNEQFF. CDR3 nucleotide sequence: TGTGCCAGCAGTGCCAGCGGGGGGTACAATGAGCAGTTCTTC.

This clonotype was seen only a few times. This chain uses TRBV5-6 with TRBJ2-1; the D gene is possibly TRBD2 (5 bases). V was cut by 3 bases and J by 1 base, with 20 bases left in between. The CDR3 extends over 18 amino acids. CDR1 is SGHDT and CDR2 is YYEEEE in the germline V gene. The CDR3 here is CASSSLVSRGNSYNEQFF. DNA of the CDR3: TGTGCCAGCAGCTCGTTAGTGTCCCGGGGTAATTCCTACAATGAGCAGTTCTTC. Full variable domain (rest looked up from reference TRBV5-6 and TRBJ2-1): DAGVTQSPTHLIKTRGQQVTLRCSPKSGHDTVSWYQQALGQGPQFIFQYYEEEERQRGNFPDRFSGHQFPNYSSELNVNALLLGDSALYLCASSSLVSRGNSYNEQFFGPGTRLTVL.

This sequence joins TRBV6-2 or TRBV6-3 and TRBJ2-5, with 7 bases lining up with TRBD2. The CDR3 covers 14 residues. Germline CDR1 MNHEY, CDR2 SVGEGT. V was clipped by 5 bases and J by 7 bases; unmatched bases: 10. Here the CDR3 DNA reads TGTGCCAGCAGTGGGGGGGGAGCGGCCGGGACCCAGTACTTC. This translates into CASSGGGAAGTQYF.

The V gene is TRBV5-4, the J gene TRBJ2-3; D may be TRBD1 (7 bases). Germline V gives CDR1 SGHNT, CDR2 YYREEE (reference sequence). The CDR3 is 17 residues long. V shed 4 bases and J shed 2 bases, with 20 bases lying between them. The CDR3 coding sequence is TGTGCCAGCAGCCCCCCCTCAGGGGGGCACCCCACAGATACGCAGTATTTT. Amino acid sequence: CASSPPSGGHPTDTQYF. Combining the CDR3 with reference TRBV5-4 and TRBJ2-3 gives the whole variable domain ETGVTQSPTHLIKTRGQQVTLRCSSQSGHNTVSWYQQALGQGPQFIFQYYREEENGRGNFPPRFSGLQFPNYSSELNVNALELDDSALYLCASSPPSGGHPTDTQYFGPGTRLTVL.

The CDR3 region is CSAREGREFNQPQHF. CDR3 coding DNA: TGCAGTGCTAGAGAAGGGCGGGAGTTCAATCAGCCCCAGCATTTT. The chain joins TRBV20-1 to TRBJ1-5, with D unresolved. Deletions cut 0 bases from V and 3 bases from J, with 12 bases between. Germline assignment: CDR1 DFQATT and CDR2 SNEGSKA (reference sequence). The CDR3 length is 15 residues.

The chain uses TRBV18 and TRBJ1-2; no clear D. Germline V gives CDR1 KGHSH, CDR2 LQKENI. The V end was cut by 6 bases, the J end by 1 base, with 12 bases between. The CDR3 runs to 14 residues. CDR3: CASSAETHNYGYTF. The CDR3 DNA reads TGTGCCAGCTCGGCCGAAACACATAACTATGGCTACACCTTC.

A few counts support this clonotype. The chain has TRBV7-9 and TRBJ2-2, with D unclear. The V gene lost 5 bases and the J gene lost 4 bases, with 20 bases spanning the gap. The CDR3 totals 17 residues. Germline CDR1 reads SEHNR; CDR2 reads FQNEAQ (reference sequence). The CDR3 DNA is TGTGCCAGCAGCCTACCCTCGGACGGGTCGGGCACCGGGGAGCTGTTTTTT. Its protein is CASSLPSDGSGTGELFF.

This clonotype has more than one count but fewer than ten. The chain uses TRBV7-8 and TRBJ2-2; a weak D match, TRBD2 (6 bases). Germline-derived CDR1 and CDR2 are SGHVS and FQNEAQ. This CDR3 has 17 residues. V was clipped by 5 bases and J by 1 base, with 17 bases between them. Here the CDR3 reads CASSRTPRDWNTGELFF. The CDR3 nucleotides read TGTGCCAGCAGCAGAACCCCTCGGGACTGGAACACCGGGGAGCTGTTTTTT.

This chain connects TRBV7-2 to TRBJ2-7; D may be TRBD1 or TRBD2 (5 bases each). The germline V and J ends were trimmed by 4 bases and 0 bases, with 13 bases remaining between them. CDR3 length: 15 amino acids. Germline V lookup: CDR1 SGHTA, CDR2 FQGNSA. The CDR3 reads CASSSDSGASYEQYF. In DNA form, the CDR3 reads TGTGCCAGCAGCTCAGACTCCGGGGCCTCCTACGAGCAGTACTTC.

The chain has TRBV10-3 and TRBJ1-2; D is possibly TRBD1 (5 bases). This CDR3 comprises 13 residues. Germline lookup yields CDR1 ENHRY and CDR2 SYGVKD. V dropped 8 bases and J dropped 6 bases, with 16 bases sitting between them. The CDR3 spells CAIRGEGSHGYTF. The CDR3 DNA sequence: TGTGCCATCCGGGGCGAGGGGTCTCATGGCTACACCTTC.